A selection of T cell receptor beta chains follows, all from one sample in a study of T cell repertoires in cytomegalovirus infection. A single record per CDR3 protein comes from TCRdb applying MiXCR to the reads. The sample records fewer than 550,000 distinct CDR3 sequences, about a quarter being singletons. What was sequenced was PBMCs. Receptor source: a human donor in good health (CMV status not recorded). Some clones in this sample may be carry-over from other donors' samples. Each CDR3 is given with its conserved first and last residue. D genes are given only for firm matches. The listing skips clone size in some rows; elsewhere it reads once, few, many or a size class.

>NA|TRBV7-2|TRBJ2-4|TRBD2
TGTGCCAGCAGCTACTCAGCGGGAGGGTTGGGCAAAAACATTCAGTACTTC
CASSYSAGGLGKNIQYF
>NA|TRBV10-1|TRBJ2-2|NA
TGCGCCAGCAGTCATACAGGGACCGGGGAGCTGTTTTTT
CASSHTGTGELFF
>few|TRBV11-2|TRBJ1-6|TRBD1
TGTGCCAGCAGCTTGGGGACAGGGATTTATTCACCCCTCCACTTT
CASSLGTGIYSPLHF
>few|TRBV24-1|TRBJ2-1|NA
TGTGCCACCAGTGTCGTGGGACCGAGTGTAAAGCAGTTCTTC
CATSVVGPSVKQFF
>once|TRBV4-3|TRBJ2-1|NA
TGCGCCAGCAGCCCAGAGAACCGTCCTTATGACAATGAGCAGTTCTTC
CASSPENRPYDNEQFF
>NA|TRBV28|TRBJ2-3|NA
TGTGCCAGCAGCCCTCCAGGGGGGCGGACAGATACGCAGTATTTT
CASSPPGGRTDTQYF
>once|TRBV11-2|TRBJ1-1|NA
TGTGCCAGCAGCTTAATGGTCCGGGTCCGGGGTACTGAAGCTTTCTTT
CASSLMVRVRGTEAFF
>NA|TRBV5-3|TRBJ2-3|TRBD2
TGTGCCAGAAGCCCGCGGGAGTTTGGGAGAAAGGCAGATACGCAGTATTTT
CARSPREFGRKADTQYF
>NA|TRBV14|TRBJ2-1|TRBD1
TGTGCCAGCAGCCAAGGTGGGACAGGGCGAAATGAGCAGTTCTTC
CASSQGGTGRNEQFF
>few|TRBV12-3/TRBV12-4|TRBJ1-3|NA
TGTGCCAGCAGCCGTAGGGGCTTTGGAAACACCATATATTTT
CASSRRGFGNTIYF
>few|TRBV28|TRBJ2-5|NA
TGTGCCAGCAGCCCAAGGGGGGGACAGCGGTACCAAGAGACCCAGTACTTC
CASSPRGGQRYQETQYF
>NA|TRBV28|TRBJ2-7|TRBD2
TGTGCCAGCCGGGCTAGCGGGAGCTACGAGCAGTACTTC
CASRASGSYEQYF
>few|TRBV10-2|TRBJ2-7|TRBD1
TGCGCCAGCAGTGATGGGGACAGGGTCTACGAGCAGTACTTC
CASSDGDRVYEQYF
>NA|TRBV11-2|TRBJ2-3|NA
TGTGCCAGCAGCTTAGCCGCCACTAGAGTCGCACTAAGCACAGATACGCAGTATTTT
CASSLAATRVALSTDTQYF
>once|TRBV7-9|TRBJ2-2|TRBD1
TGTGCCGGCAGCTTAAATGCACGGGACAGGGGCTCTTCGAACACCGGGGAGCTGTTTTTT
CAGSLNARDRGSSNTGELFF
>NA|TRBV20-1|TRBJ1-5|TRBD1
TGCAGTGCTAGAGAGGCAGGGGGCGGAAACAATCCGCCCCAGCATTTT
CSAREAGGGNNPPQHF
>NA|TRBV6-6|TRBJ1-2|NA
TGTGCCAGATCGTCGGAGCGGCATGGAGGCTACACCTTC
CARSSERHGGYTF
>many|TRBV7-2|TRBJ2-1|NA
TGTGCCAGCAGCTTACCCCTAGCAGGTGAGCAGTTCTTC
CASSLPLAGEQFF
>few|TRBV19|TRBJ1-1|NA
TGTGCCAGTAGTATAGGTGGGGTCCCCACACCTCAGAACACTGAAGCTTTCTTT
CASSIGGVPTPQNTEAFF
>many|TRBV7-2|TRBJ2-1|TRBD1
TGTGCCAGCAGCCCCCTCCGGACAGGGAGGTACAATGAGCAGTTCTTC
CASSPLRTGRYNEQFF
>few|TRBV11-3|TRBJ2-5|TRBD1
TGTGCCAGCAGCTTAGTCGGAGGACTAACCTGGACAGGGGGTGGAGAGACCCAGTACTTC
CASSLVGGLTWTGGGETQYF
>NA|TRBV7-7|TRBJ2-5|NA
TGTGCTAGCAGCTTCCATGAGTGGGCAGTAAAGTCCCAAGAGACCCAGTACTTC
CASSFHEWAVKSQETQYF
>many|TRBV5-4|TRBJ2-5|NA
TGTGCCAGCAGCCCAGCGGAGTACCGGACCCAGTACTTC
CASSPAEYRTQYF
>few|TRBV7-9|TRBJ2-1|TRBD2
TGTGCCAGCAGCTATCTAGCGGGAGAGGACTCCTACAATGAGCAGTTCTTC
CASSYLAGEDSYNEQFF
>many|TRBV28|TRBJ2-2|NA
TGTGCCAGCAGAAGATACTTAGATGGCGGGGAGCTGTTTTTT
CASRRYLDGGELFF
>few|TRBV19|TRBJ2-3|NA
TGTGCCAGTAATCCTAGGAGCACAGATACGCAGTATTTT
CASNPRSTDTQYF
>NA|TRBV20-1|TRBJ2-1|TRBD2
TGCAGTGCTAGACATTTAGCGGGAGGGGTCGATGAGCAGTTCTTC
CSARHLAGGVDEQFF
>few|TRBV7-9|TRBJ1-2|NA
TGTGCCAGCAGCCCCCCTTTGGCAGGACAGATCATTAACTATGGCTACACCTTC
CASSPPLAGQIINYGYTF
>many|TRBV6-1|TRBJ1-2|NA
TGTGCCAGCAGTGAAGCTCGGGGTAACTATGGCTACACCTTC
CASSEARGNYGYTF
>many|TRBV7-9|TRBJ2-7|NA
TGTGCCAGCAGCTTAGTCCCTCAGGGGCAAGAGCAGTACTTC
CASSLVPQGQEQYF
>NA|TRBV5-6|TRBJ2-1|NA
TGTGCCAGCAGCCCCGGGGGAAACTACAATGAGCAGTTCTTC
CASSPGGNYNEQFF
>many|TRBV7-2|TRBJ2-5|TRBD1
TGTGCCAGCAGCCTATCGGCCTCAGGGACAGGGGGGGCCCAGTACTTC
CASSLSASGTGGAQYF
>few|TRBV6-8|TRBJ2-4|NA
TGTGCCAGCAGTTACGTAGAAATCAGATTAAGAGCCAAAAACATTCAGTACTTC
CASSYVEIRLRAKNIQYF
>NA|TRBV20-1|TRBJ2-7|TRBD2
TGCAGTGCTTCTAGCGGGAGACACTACGAGCAGTACTTC
CSASSGRHYEQYF
>few|TRBV2|TRBJ1-3|NA
TGTGCCAGCAGTGGCGCAGGGAACACCATATATTTT
CASSGAGNTIYF
>few|TRBV6-2/TRBV6-3|TRBJ2-7|TRBD2
TGTGCCAGCAGTTGGGGACTAGCGGGAGGAACCCACGAGCAGTACTTC
CASSWGLAGGTHEQYF
>few|TRBV30|TRBJ2-7|TRBD2
TGTGCCTGGAGGGCCGGACGCACGGGACTAGCGGGAGGTGGCTCTTCCTACGAGCAGTACTTC
CAWRAGRTGLAGGGSSYEQYF
>NA|TRBV3-1|TRBJ2-5|TRBD2
TGTGCCAGCAGCCTTCAAGGACTAGCGGGGGAGACCCAGTACTTC
CASSLQGLAGETQYF
>NA|TRBV14|TRBJ2-1|NA
TGTGCCAGCAGCCAACAGTCAAGCTCCTACAATGAGCAGTTCTTC
CASSQQSSSYNEQFF
>NA|TRBV6-1|TRBJ1-5|NA
TGTGCCAGCAGTGAACTGGGGAGGGAGCCCCAGCATTTT
CASSELGREPQHF